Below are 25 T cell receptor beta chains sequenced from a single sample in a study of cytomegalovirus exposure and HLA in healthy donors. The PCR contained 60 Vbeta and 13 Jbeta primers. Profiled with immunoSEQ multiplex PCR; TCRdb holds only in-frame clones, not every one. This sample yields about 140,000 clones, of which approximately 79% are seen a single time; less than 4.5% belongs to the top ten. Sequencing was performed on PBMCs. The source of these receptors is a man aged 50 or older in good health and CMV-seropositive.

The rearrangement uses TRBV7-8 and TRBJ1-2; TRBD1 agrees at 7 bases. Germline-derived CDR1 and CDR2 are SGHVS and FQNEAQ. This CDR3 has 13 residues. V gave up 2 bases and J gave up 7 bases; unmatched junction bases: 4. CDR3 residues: CASSLPGTAGYTF. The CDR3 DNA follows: TGTGCCAGCAGCTTACCCGGGACAGCTGGCTACACCTTC.

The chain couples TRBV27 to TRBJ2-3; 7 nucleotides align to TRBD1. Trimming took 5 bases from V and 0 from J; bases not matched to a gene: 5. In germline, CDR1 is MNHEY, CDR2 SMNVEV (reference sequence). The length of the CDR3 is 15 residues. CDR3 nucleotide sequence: TGTGCCAGCAGTAGCCGGGACAGCAGCACAGATACGCAGTATTTT. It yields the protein CASSSRDSSTDTQYF.

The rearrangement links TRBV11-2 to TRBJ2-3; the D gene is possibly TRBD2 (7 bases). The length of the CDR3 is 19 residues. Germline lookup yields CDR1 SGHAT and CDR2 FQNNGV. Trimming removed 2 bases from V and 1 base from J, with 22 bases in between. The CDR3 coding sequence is TGTGCCAGCAGCTTATATGGGTTGGGGGGGACACCCCGCACAGATACGCAGTATTTT. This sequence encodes CASSLYGLGGTPRTDTQYF.

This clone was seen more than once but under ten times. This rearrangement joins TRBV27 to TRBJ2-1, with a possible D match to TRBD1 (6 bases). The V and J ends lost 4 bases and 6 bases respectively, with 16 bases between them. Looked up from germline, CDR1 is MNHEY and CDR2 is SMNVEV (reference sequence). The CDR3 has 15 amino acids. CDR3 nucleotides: TGTGCCAGCAGTTCCGGACAGCTAATAGGCAATGAGCAGTTCTTC. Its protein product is CASSSGQLIGNEQFF.

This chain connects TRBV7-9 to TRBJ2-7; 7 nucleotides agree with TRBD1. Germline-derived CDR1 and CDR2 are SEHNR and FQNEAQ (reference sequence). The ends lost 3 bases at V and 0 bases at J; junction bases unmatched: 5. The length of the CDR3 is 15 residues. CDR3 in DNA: TGTGCCAGCAGCTTTACGGGACAGAGCTCCTACGAGCAGTACTTC. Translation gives CASSFTGQSSYEQYF.

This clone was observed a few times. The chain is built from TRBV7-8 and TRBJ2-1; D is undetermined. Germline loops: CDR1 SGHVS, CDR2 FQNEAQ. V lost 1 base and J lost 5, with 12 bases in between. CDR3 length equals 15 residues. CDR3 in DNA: TGTGCCAGCAGCTTAGTAGGCGGCTTTAACAATGAGCAGTTCTTC. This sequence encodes CASSLVGGFNNEQFF.

CDR3 residues: CASSPPGQRTDTQYF. CDR3 nucleotide sequence: TGTGCCAGCTCACCACCGGGACAGCGCACAGATACGCAGTATTTT. The rearrangement joins TRBV18 to TRBJ2-3, with 7 bases that match TRBD1. J gave up 1 base and V 0 bases, and 1 base lay outside the gene matches. Germline assignment: CDR1 KGHSH and CDR2 LQKENI. The CDR3 sequence is 15 residues long.

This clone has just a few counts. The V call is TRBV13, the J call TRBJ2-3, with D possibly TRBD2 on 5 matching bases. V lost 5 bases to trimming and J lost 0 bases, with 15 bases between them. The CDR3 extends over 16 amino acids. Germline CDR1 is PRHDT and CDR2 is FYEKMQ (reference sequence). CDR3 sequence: CASSNRLKTSTDTQYF. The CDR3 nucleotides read TGTGCCAGCAGCAACAGACTAAAAACTAGCACAGATACGCAGTATTTT.

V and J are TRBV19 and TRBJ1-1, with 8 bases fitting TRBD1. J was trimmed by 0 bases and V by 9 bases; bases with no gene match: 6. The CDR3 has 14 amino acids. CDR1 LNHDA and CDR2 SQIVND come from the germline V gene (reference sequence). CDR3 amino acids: CASTVDRVNTEAFF. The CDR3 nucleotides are TGTGCCAGCACAGTGGACAGGGTGAACACTGAAGCTTTCTTT.

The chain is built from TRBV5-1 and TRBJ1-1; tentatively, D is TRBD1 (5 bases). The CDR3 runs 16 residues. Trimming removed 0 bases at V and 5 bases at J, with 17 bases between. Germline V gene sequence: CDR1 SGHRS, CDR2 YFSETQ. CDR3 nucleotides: TGCGCCAGCAGCTTGGACGGGCACGGGGGGGGGACTGAAGCTTTCTTT. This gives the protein CASSLDGHGGGTEAFF.

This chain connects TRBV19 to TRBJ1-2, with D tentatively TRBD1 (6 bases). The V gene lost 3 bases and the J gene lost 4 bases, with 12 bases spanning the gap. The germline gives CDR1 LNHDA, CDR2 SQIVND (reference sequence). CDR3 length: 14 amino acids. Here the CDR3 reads CASSMSGTSYGYTF. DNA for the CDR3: TGTGCCAGTAGTATGAGCGGGACAAGCTATGGCTACACCTTC.

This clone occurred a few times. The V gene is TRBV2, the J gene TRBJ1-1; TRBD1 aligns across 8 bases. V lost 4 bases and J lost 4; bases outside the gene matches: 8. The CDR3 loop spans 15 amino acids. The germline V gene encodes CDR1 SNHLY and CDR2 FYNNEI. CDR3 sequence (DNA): TGTGCCAGCAGTGCCGACCAGGGGGCGGGCACTGAAGCTTTCTTT. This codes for CASSADQGAGTEAFF.

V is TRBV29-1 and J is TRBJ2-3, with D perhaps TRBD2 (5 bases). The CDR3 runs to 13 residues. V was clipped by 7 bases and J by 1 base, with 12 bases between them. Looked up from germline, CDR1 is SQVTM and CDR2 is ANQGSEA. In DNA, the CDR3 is TGCAGCGCGATTCGGGGAGGCACAGATACGCAGTATTTT. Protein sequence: CSAIRGGTDTQYF.

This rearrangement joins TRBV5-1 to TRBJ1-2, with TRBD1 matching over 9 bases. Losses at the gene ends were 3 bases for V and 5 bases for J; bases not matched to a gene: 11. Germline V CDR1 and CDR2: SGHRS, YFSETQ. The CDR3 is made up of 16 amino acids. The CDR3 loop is CASSSSDRGASYGYTF. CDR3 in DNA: TGCGCCAGCAGCTCCAGTGACAGGGGGGCCTCGTATGGCTACACCTTC. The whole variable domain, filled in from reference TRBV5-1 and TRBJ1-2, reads KAGVTQTPRYLIKTRGQQVTLSCSPISGHRSVSWYQQTPGQGLQFLFEYFSETQRNKGNFPGRFSGRQFSNSRSEMNVSTLELGDSALYLCASSSSDRGASYGYTFGSGTRLTVV.

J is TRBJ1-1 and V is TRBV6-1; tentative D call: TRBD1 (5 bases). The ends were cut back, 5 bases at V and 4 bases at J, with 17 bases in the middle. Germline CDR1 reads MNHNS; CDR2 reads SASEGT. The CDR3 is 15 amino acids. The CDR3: CASSKVFQGLTEAFF. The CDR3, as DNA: TGTGCCAGCAGTAAGGTCTTCCAGGGACTCACTGAAGCTTTCTTT.

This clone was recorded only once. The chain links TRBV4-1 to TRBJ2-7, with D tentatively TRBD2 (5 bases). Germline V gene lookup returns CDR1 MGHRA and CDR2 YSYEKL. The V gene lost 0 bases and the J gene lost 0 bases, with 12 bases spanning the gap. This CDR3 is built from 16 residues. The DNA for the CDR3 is TGCGCCAGCAGCCAAGATAGACTAATCTACTCCTACGAGCAGTACTTC. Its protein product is CASSQDRLIYSYEQYF.

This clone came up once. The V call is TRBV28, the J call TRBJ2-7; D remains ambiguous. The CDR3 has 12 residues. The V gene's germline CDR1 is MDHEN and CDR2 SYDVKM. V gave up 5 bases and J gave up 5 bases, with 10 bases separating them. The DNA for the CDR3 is TGTGCCAGCAGTATCTCTAGAAACGAGCAGTACTTC. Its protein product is CASSISRNEQYF.

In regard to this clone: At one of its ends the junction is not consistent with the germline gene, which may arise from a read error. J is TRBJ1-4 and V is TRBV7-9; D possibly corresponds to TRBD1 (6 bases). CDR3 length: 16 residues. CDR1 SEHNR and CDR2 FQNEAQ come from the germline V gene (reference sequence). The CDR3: CSSSTQQGRVSEKLFF. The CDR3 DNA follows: TGTTCCAGCAGCACGCAACAGGGCCGGGTTAGTGAAAAACTGTTTTTT. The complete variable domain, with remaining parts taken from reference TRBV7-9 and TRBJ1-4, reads DTGVSQNPRHKITKRGQNVTFRCDPISEHNRLYWYRQTLGQGPEFLTYFQNEAQLEKSRLLSDRFSAERPKGSFSTLEIQRTEQGDSAMYLCSSSTQQGRVSEKLFFGSGTQLSVL.

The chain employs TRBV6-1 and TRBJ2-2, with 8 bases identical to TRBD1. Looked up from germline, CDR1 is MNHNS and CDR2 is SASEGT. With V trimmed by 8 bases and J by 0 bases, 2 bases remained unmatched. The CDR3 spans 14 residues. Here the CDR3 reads CASRGQANTGELFF. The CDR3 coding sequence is TGTGCCAGCCGGGGACAGGCGAACACCGGGGAGCTGTTTTTT.

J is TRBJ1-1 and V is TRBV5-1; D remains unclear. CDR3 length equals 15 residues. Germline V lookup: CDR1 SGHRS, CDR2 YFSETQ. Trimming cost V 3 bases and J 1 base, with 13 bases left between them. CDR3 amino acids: CASSSLSTGNTEAFF. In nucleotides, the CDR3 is TGCGCCAGCAGCTCCTTATCGACGGGGAACACTGAAGCTTTCTTT.

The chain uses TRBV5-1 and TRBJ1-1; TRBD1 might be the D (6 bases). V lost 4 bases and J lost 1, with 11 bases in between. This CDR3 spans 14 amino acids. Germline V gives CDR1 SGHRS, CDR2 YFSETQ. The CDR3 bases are TGCGCCAGCAGCCGAGGACAGACGAACACTGAAGCTTTCTTT. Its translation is CASSRGQTNTEAFF.

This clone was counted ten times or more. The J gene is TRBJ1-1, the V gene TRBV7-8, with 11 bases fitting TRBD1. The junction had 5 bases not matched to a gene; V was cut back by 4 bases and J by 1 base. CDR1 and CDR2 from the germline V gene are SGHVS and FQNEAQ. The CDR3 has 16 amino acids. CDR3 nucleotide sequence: TGTGCCAGCAGCTCCCGGGACAGGGGGTCGAACACTGAAGCTTTCTTT. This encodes CASSSRDRGSNTEAFF.

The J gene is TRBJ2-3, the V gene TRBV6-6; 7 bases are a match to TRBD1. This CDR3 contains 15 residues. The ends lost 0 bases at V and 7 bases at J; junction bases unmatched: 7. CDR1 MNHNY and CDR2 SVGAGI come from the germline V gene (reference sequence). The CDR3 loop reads CASSYSGGRSNTQYF. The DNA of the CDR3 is TGTGCCAGCAGTTACTCAGGGGGCCGAAGTAATACGCAGTATTTT.

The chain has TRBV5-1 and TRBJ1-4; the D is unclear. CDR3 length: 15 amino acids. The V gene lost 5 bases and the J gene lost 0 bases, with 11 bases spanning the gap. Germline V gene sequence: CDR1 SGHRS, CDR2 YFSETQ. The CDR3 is CASRVTGATNEKLFF. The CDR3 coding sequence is TGCGCCAGCAGGGTTACGGGTGCAACTAATGAAAAACTGTTTTTT.

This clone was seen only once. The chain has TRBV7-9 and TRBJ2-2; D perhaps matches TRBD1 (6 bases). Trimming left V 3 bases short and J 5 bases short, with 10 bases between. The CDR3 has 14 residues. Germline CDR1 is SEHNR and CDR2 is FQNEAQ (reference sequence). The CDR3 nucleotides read TGTGCCAGCAGCTTTTACGGACAGACCGGGGAGCTGTTTTTT. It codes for CASSFYGQTGELFF.